Each of the 15 T cell receptor beta chains below was sequenced from the same sample in a study of blood T cell repertoires in COVID-19. Assay used: immunoSEQ multiplex PCR; TCRdb lists only in-frame clones, some missing. The sample has around 130,000 clones; more than 75% are singletons. The source material was peripheral blood. The receptor set was obtained from a human donor in a cohort sampled during active COVID-19.

This clone was seen a few times. This sequence joins TRBV7-8 and TRBJ1-6; 8 bases map to TRBD1. The CDR3 sequence is 18 residues long. The junction had 7 bases not matched to a gene; V was cut back by 2 bases and J by 1 base. Germline V CDR1 and CDR2: SGHVS, FQNEAQ. The CDR3 sequence is CASSLLDRGSSYNSPLHF. The CDR3 DNA sequence: TGTGCCAGCAGCTTACTAGACAGGGGTTCGTCCTATAATTCACCCCTCCACTTT.

V is TRBV30 and J is TRBJ2-4, with D perhaps matching TRBD1 (6 bases). Germline V gives CDR1 GTSNPN, CDR2 SVGIG (reference sequence). V was trimmed by 1 base and J by 7 bases, leaving 11 bases between them. The CDR3 contains 13 residues. CDR3 in amino acids: CAWSAGVGNIQYF. The CDR3 DNA is TGTGCCTGGAGTGCAGGGGTTGGGAACATTCAGTACTTC.

This clone was observed a few times. This sequence joins TRBV2 and TRBJ2-3; D gene uncertain. Germline V gene sequence: CDR1 SNHLY, CDR2 FYNNEI. With 3 bases removed from V and 4 bases from J, the gap between germline ends came to 8 bases. The CDR3 extends over 13 amino acids. In DNA, the CDR3 is TGTGCCAGCAGTGATAGTATATCAGATACGCAGTATTTT. Protein product: CASSDSISDTQYF.

V is TRBV3-1 (or the pseudogene TRBV3-2) and J is TRBJ2-2; 8 bases agree with TRBD1. Germline CDR1 LGHDT, CDR2 YNNKEL (reference sequence). The CDR3 has 17 residues. Losses at the gene ends were 2 bases for V and 4 bases for J; bases not matched to a gene: 9. CDR3 protein: CASSQRRTGSGTGELFF. The CDR3 nucleotides are TGTGCCAGCAGCCAACGGCGGACAGGGTCGGGCACCGGGGAGCTGTTTTTT.

The V and J genes are TRBV12-3 or TRBV12-4 and TRBJ2-1, with 7 positions matching TRBD1. CDR3 length equals 11 residues. J lost 9 bases, V lost 8 bases, and 4 bases had no gene match. CDR3 sequence (DNA): TGTGCCAGCTCCAGGGGGTTTGAGCAGTTCTTC. It translates to CASSRGFEQFF.

This chain connects TRBV5-1 to TRBJ1-6, with 7 bases identical to TRBD1. The ends lost 3 bases at V and 5 bases at J; junction bases unmatched: 2. The CDR3 extends over 14 amino acids. CDR1 is SGHRS, CDR2 YFSETQ, per germline. CDR3 residues: CASSSQGDNSPLHF. DNA for the CDR3: TGCGCCAGCAGCTCTCAGGGGGATAATTCACCCCTCCACTTT.

The chain has TRBV15 and TRBJ1-3; no firm D call. The V gene lost 0 bases and the J gene lost 2 bases, with 8 bases spanning the gap. The CDR3 totals 15 residues. Germline V CDR1 and CDR2: LNHNV, YYDKDF (reference sequence). CDR3 residues: CATSRETGAGNTIYF. The CDR3 region has the DNA TGTGCCACCAGCAGAGAGACCGGAGCTGGAAACACCATATATTTT.

This sequence joins TRBV6-5 and TRBJ1-2; 7 positions match TRBD1. This CDR3 has 14 amino acids. CDR1 and CDR2 from the germline V gene are MNHEY and SVGAGI. With 5 bases clipped from V and 4 bases from J, the junction kept 7 bases outside the gene matches. Written as DNA, the CDR3 is TGTGCCAGCAGTCAGACGGGACAGCTCTATGGCTACACCTTC. It yields the protein CASSQTGQLYGYTF.

V and J are TRBV10-1 and TRBJ2-1; 13 positions agree with TRBD2. Germline CDR1 reads WNHNN; CDR2 reads SYGVQD (reference sequence). V was clipped by 6 bases and J by 8 bases; unmatched bases: 4. The CDR3 is 14 residues long. CDR3 region: CASSPGLAGDEQFF. The CDR3 DNA reads TGCGCCAGCAGCCCCGGACTAGCGGGAGATGAGCAGTTCTTC.

CDR3 amino acids: CASSSSTGDPWSVGYNEQFF. The CDR3 DNA reads as TGCGCCAGCAGCTCGTCGACAGGGGACCCCTGGAGCGTAGGGTACAATGAGCAGTTCTTC. The chain carries TRBV5-1 and TRBJ2-1, with 8 bases that match TRBD1. Unmatched junction bases numbered 21, after V lost 3 bases and J lost 4 bases. This CDR3 contains 20 residues. Germline loops: CDR1 SGHRS, CDR2 YFSETQ.

CDR3 protein: CAISGLGANTEAFF. The CDR3 DNA reads as TGTGCCATCAGTGGTCTGGGGGCGAACACTGAAGCTTTCTTT. The rearrangement links TRBV10-3 to TRBJ1-1; D is perhaps TRBD1 (6 bases). The CDR3 loop spans 14 amino acids. Deletions cut 4 bases from V and 1 base from J, with 10 bases between. Germline CDR1 and CDR2: ENHRY and SYGVKD.

The genes are TRBV7-6 and TRBJ1-4, with D tentatively TRBD1 (5 bases). Trimming shortened V by 5 bases and J by 0 bases, and 13 bases separated the two germline ends. This CDR3 spans 16 amino acids. Germline V gives CDR1 SGHVS, CDR2 FNYEAQ. CDR3 protein: CASSPVGGTTNEKLFF. The CDR3 DNA reads as TGTGCCAGCAGCCCGGTGGGGGGGACAACTAATGAAAAACTGTTTTTT.

V usage is TRBV30 and J usage is TRBJ2-4; 8 bases line up with TRBD1. The CDR3 has 15 amino acids. Germline V gives CDR1 GTSNPN, CDR2 SVGIG (reference sequence). V dropped 2 bases and J dropped 4; count of bases not matched to a gene: 7. CDR3 amino acids: CAWSSGGLTKNIQYF. In nucleotides, the CDR3 is TGTGCCTGGAGTTCAGGGGGCCTAACTAAAAACATTCAGTACTTC.

The chain links TRBV28 to TRBJ2-7; D may be TRBD1 (6 bases). This CDR3 comprises 14 residues. CDR1 and CDR2 (germline): MDHEN, SYDVKM. V dropped 4 bases and J dropped 2 bases, with 12 bases sitting between them. The CDR3 DNA follows: TGTGCCAGCAGTTGGGACACTCAAACCTACGAGCAGTACTTC. It encodes CASSWDTQTYEQYF.

The chain links TRBV30 to TRBJ2-3; D may be TRBD2 (7 bases). The CDR3 loop spans 14 amino acids. Trimming removed 1 base at V and 4 bases at J, with 12 bases between. CDR1 is GTSNPN and CDR2 is SVGIG in the germline V gene (reference sequence). The CDR3 nucleotides are TGTGCCTGGAGTGCCGGGGGGCCGGCAGATACGCAGTATTTT. The encoded protein is CAWSAGGPADTQYF.